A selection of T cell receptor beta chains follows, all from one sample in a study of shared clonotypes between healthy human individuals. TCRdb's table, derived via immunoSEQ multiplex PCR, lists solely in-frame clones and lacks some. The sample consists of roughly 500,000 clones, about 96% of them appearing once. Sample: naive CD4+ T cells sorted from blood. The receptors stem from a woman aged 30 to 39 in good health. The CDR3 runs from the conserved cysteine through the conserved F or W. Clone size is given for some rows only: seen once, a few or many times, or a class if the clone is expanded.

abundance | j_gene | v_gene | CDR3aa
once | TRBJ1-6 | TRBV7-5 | CVRRPDLYNSPLHF
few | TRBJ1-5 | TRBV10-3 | CAISESQQPQHF
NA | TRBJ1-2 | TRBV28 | CASTGGIDGYTF
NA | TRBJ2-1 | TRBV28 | CASTLAGGGNEQFF
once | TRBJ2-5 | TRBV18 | CASSPPVEETQYF
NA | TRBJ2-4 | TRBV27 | CASSFTNPARQLAKNIQYF
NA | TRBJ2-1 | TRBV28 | CASSGPGTSVYNEQFF
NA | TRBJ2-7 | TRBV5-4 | CASRLSNNYEQYF
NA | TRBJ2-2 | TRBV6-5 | CASSYSRTNTGELFF
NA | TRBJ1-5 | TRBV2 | CASRAGRQDQPQHF
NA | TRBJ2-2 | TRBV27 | CASSGTLDTEELFF
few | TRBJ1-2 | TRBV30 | CAWSEDGYTF
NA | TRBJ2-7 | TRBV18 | CASSLNADQGEQYF
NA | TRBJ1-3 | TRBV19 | CASSIGTGGSGNTIYF
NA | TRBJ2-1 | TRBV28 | CASSFDWTSPQFF
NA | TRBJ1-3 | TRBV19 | CASMEDISGNTIYF
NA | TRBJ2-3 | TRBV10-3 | CAISESVTGGVDTQYF
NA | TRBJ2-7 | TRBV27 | CASKTTPDRSYEQYF
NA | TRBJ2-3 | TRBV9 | CASSAGGAIPPDTQYF
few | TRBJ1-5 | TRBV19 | CASSNGGRQPQHF
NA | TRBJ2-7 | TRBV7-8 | CASSNTRDRAYEQYF
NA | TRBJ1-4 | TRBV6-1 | CASSDPRGQGVEKLFF
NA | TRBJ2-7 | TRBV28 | CASSFDGRAYNEQYF
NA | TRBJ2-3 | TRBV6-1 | CASSSTSGGVDTQYF
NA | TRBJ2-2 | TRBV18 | CASLPTSNTGELFF
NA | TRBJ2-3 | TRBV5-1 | CASSLPFSGRSPFRPDTQYF
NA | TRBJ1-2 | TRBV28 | CASSPPLNYGYTF
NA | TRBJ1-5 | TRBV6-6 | CASRNRGPQPQHF
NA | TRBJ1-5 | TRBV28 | CASRVDGQPQHF
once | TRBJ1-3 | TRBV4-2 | CASTYRESSGNTIYF
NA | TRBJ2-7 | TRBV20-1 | CSATNRAEQYF
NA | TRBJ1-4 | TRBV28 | CASSYLRGRNEKLFF
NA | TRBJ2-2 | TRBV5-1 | CASSFEWAGELFF
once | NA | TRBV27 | CASGGHYEQYF
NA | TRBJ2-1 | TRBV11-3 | CASSQEAGTSGYNEQFF